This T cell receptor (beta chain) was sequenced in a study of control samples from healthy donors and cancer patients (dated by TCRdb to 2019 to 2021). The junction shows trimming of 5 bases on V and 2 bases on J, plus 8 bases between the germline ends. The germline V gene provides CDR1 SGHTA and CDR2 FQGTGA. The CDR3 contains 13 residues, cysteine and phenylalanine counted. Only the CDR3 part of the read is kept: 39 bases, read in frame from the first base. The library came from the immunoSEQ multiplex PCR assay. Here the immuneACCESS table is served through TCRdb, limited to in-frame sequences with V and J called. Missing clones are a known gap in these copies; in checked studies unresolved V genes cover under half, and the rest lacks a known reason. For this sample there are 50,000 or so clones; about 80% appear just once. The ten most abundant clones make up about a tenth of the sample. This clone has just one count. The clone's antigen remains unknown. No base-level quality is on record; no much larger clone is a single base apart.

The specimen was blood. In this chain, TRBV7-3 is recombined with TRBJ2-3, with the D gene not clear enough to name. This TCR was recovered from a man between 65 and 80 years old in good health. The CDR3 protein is CASSDRFTDTQYF. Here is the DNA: TGTGCCAGCAGCGACCGCTTCACAGATACGCAGTATTTT.